This T cell receptor (beta chain) was found in a study of T cells in Graves' hyperthyroidism and ophthalmopathy (dated by TCRdb to between 2018 and 2020). A note on the overall study: Peripheral blood was collected at initial diagnosis, before any treatment. The paper describes TCR Vbeta CDR3 sequencing of some 130 peripheral blood samples, made up of about 40 ophthalmopathy patients, over 70 hyperthyroidism patients and 17 progressor patients. Following sampling, methimazole starting at 30 mg daily was given to hyperthyroidism patients, and high-dose intravenous methylprednisolone was given to ophthalmopathy patients. The 100 or so discovery patients were randomly divided into training and test sets at a 7:3 ratio. A discovery cohort of about 100 patients, 43 with Graves' ophthalmopathy and over 55 with stable Graves' hyperthyroidism, was used to find distinguishing TCR V-J signatures. In addition, the study compared T-cell repertoires in thyroid tissue and in blood from a handful of Graves' hyperthyroidism patients. Whether ophthalmopathy could be predicted prospectively was tested in an independent validation cohort made up of some 20 hyperthyroidism patients plus 17 patients who later progressed to ophthalmopathy.

A patient counted as having stable Graves' hyperthyroidism if no progression to ophthalmopathy occurred over 18 months of follow-up. Hyperthyroidism patients were aged 18 to 65 years and newly diagnosed, with disease duration of less than 2 months. The study excluded patients with uncontrolled infections, other autoimmune diseases, pregnancy or lactation. Clinical symptoms, serum thyroxine and TRAb, thyroid ultrasound, and orbital computed tomography formed the basis for the diagnoses. Ficoll-Paque density gradient centrifugation was used to isolate PBMCs from approximately 10 ml of fresh peripheral blood. Total RNA was extracted with Trizol reagent, and quality was checked on an Agilent 2100 Bioanalyzer. The full study reports these points: No statistical method was used to set the sample size in advance, and investigators knew the group allocation. Most expanded thyroid clonotypes (frequency above 0.001) were also detected in blood, a finding suggesting that blood repertoires may reflect thyroid immune responses. A 13 V-J signature model separated ophthalmopathy from stable hyperthyroidism, with around 88% sensitivity and roughly 84% specificity in cross-validation and 80%/75% in testing. In validation, the model predicted progression to ophthalmopathy with around 71% sensitivity and around 72% specificity, a median of around 6.6 months before onset.

This clonotype came up many times. Which antigen it targets is not known. Per-nucleotide qualities are absent, and no much larger clonotype sits a single base away. The TCR beta CDR3 regions were amplified from the RNA transcripts. A first-round RT-PCR of the TCR CDR3 used the HTBI primer set with the Qiagen OneStep RT-PCR kit. The libraries were constructed in a second round of multiplex PCR and then size-selected and purified. Sequencing of the libraries was done on an Illumina HiSeq2000 using paired-end 100 bp reads. Processing in the source paper ran as follows. SOAPnuke was used to process the raw data, with reads discarded if the reads contained adapters or uncalled bases, had a mean Phred below 15, or lacked an exact constant-primer or identifier match. COPE v1.2.5 was used to merge high-quality paired reads, and clonotypes were defined as unique nucleotide sequences. MiTCR v1.1 was used to align the clonotypes against IMGT TRBV, TRBD and TRBJ reference segments. Analysis was restricted to V-J combinations with a frequency above 0.0001, which covered 99% to 99.2% of repertoires. The TCS score was defined as the ratio of F50 (clonal expansion) to E x V (chaos), calculated using BLOSUM62-based TCRdist between CDR3 peptides within each V-J. Welch's t-statistics and random forest reduced approximately 520 V-J features to roughly 13, which were used in a naive Bayes classifier (R e1071). TCRdb reworked the public reads: Q25 trimming with fastp, MiXCR clone assembly, productive beta chains retained. Each entry merges the rows of one CDR3 protein and shows their most common DNA and genes. For this entry, the V and J calls and clone size follow TCRdb and not the study's own pipeline. The sample table shows under 650,000 distinct CDR3 sequences, and roughly 16% are seen once. The top ten clones comprise around 4% of the sample.

Per the germline V gene, MDHEN is the CDR1 and SYDVKM is the CDR2. V has 3 bases trimmed and J has 2 bases trimmed; junction bases matching no gene number 17. The CDR3 measures 20 amino acids from cysteine to phenylalanine. Only CDR3 DNA is held: 60 bases, read in frame from base 1. The specimen was blood. The sequence was obtained from a woman aged 30 to 39 with Graves' hyperthyroidism. Recombination joined TRBV28 with TRBJ2-7; 12 bases in between match TRBD2. CDR3 reads: CASSFQKLAGGRILTYEQYF. At the DNA level, the sequence is TGTGCCAGCAGTTTTCAAAAACTAGCGGGAGGCCGAATTCTTACCTACGAGCAGTACTTC.